Each of the 30 T cell receptor beta chains below was sequenced from the same sample in a study of T cell repertoires in cytomegalovirus infection (dated by TCRdb to about 2019). The reads were generated on an Illumina HiSeq 1500. The public reads were run again by TCRdb, first through fastp at Q25 and then through MiXCR, and only productive beta chains were kept. Rows with a matching CDR3 protein are joined into one entry that keeps the most common DNA and genes. The sample table lists about 460,000 distinct CDR3 sequences, approximately 11% of them with a count of one. The biggest ten clones account for roughly 10% of the sample. Material for sequencing was PBMCs. These receptors all stem from a human donor in good health (CMV status not recorded). Some clones in this sample may be carry-over from other donors' samples.

The rearrangement joins TRBV4-2 to TRBJ2-7; D unresolved. Between the trimmed V and J ends, which lost 0 bases and 2 bases, there was a span of 5 bases. The CDR3 sequence is 13 residues long. The germline CDR1 and CDR2 sequences are LGHNA and YNFKEQ. The CDR3 coding sequence is TGTGCCAGCAGCCAAGAGGTAACCTACGAGCAGTACTTC. Protein: CASSQEVTYEQYF.

Ten or more counts support this clonotype. This sequence joins TRBV11-2 and TRBJ2-5; no clear D. Germline V CDR1 and CDR2: SGHAT, FQNNGV. CDR3 length equals 16 residues. Trimming pared 5 bases from V and 5 bases from J, leaving 21 bases between. CDR3 nucleotides: TGTGCCAGCAGCGCCCGACTCGGCGACCGGGCTGAGACCCAGTACTTC. Its translation is CASSARLGDRAETQYF.

This clonotype was counted many times. This rearrangement joins TRBV7-3 to TRBJ2-3, with TRBD1 identical over 7 bases. With 3 bases clipped from V and 1 base from J, the junction kept 7 bases outside the gene matches. The germline V gene has CDR1 SGHTA and CDR2 FQGTGA. This CDR3 has 16 residues. The CDR3 bases are TGTGCCAGCAGCTTGACAGGGAATGTCGGCACAGATACGCAGTATTTT. Encoded protein: CASSLTGNVGTDTQYF. The full variable domain, its missing parts supplied by reference TRBV7-3 and TRBJ2-3, is GAGVSQTPSNKVTEKGKYVELRCDPISGHTALYWYRQSLGQGPEFLIYFQGTGAADDSGLPNDRFFAVRPEGSVSTLKIQRTERGDSAVYLCASSLTGNVGTDTQYFGPGTRLTVL.

This clonotype occurred many times. The chain links TRBV7-9 to TRBJ2-2; TRBD1 aligns across 8 bases. The germline V gene encodes CDR1 SEHNR and CDR2 FQNEAQ (reference sequence). The J segment lost 1 base and the V segment lost 5 bases, leaving 3 bases of the junction unmatched. The CDR3 covers 15 residues. CDR3 DNA: TGTGCCAGCAGCCATGGACAGGGGAACACCGGGGAGCTGTTTTTT. Amino acid sequence: CASSHGQGNTGELFF.

This sequence joins TRBV29-1 and TRBJ1-2; D may be TRBD1 (6 bases). This CDR3 has 14 amino acids. With 4 bases removed from V and 4 bases from J, the gap between germline ends came to 16 bases. Germline CDR1 reads SQVTM; CDR2 reads ANQGSEA. Here the CDR3 DNA reads TGCAGCGTTGGGAAGGCCGGGACACTCTATGGCTACACCTTC. This codes for CSVGKAGTLYGYTF.

This chain links TRBV18 with TRBJ1-6; D is uncertain. The CDR3 runs 15 residues. Germline V gene data show CDR1 as KGHSH and CDR2 as LQKENI. The V and J ends lost 2 bases and 3 bases respectively, with 8 bases between them. CDR3: CASSPVQVYNSPLHF. The CDR3 DNA follows: TGTGCCAGCTCACCAGTCCAAGTCTATAATTCACCCCTCCACTTT.

Turning to this clonotype: A read error is possible here, since a much larger clone lies one base away. The chain uses TRBV3-1 and TRBJ2-7; no clear D gene. This CDR3 spans 11 amino acids. The germline gives CDR1 LGHDT, CDR2 YNNKEL (reference sequence). With 4 bases removed from V and 3 bases from J, the gap between germline ends came to 4 bases. The CDR3 region is CASSRYYEQYF. The CDR3 coding sequence is TGTGCCAGCAGCCGCTACTACGAGCAGTACTTC.

Many counts were recorded for this clonotype. The chain couples TRBV12-3 or TRBV12-4 to TRBJ1-1; D is undetermined. Trimming pared 4 bases from V and 1 base from J, leaving 10 bases between. CDR3 length: 14 amino acids. The CDR3, as DNA: TGTGCCAGCAGTTCCCTTCACCGGAACACTGAAGCTTTCTTT. Translation gives CASSSLHRNTEAFF.

A remark on this clonotype: One end of the junction is discordant with germline, which a read error may explain. This chain links TRBV6-6 with TRBJ1-6, with 9 bases aligning to TRBD1. The CDR3 is made up of 15 amino acids. Germline-derived CDR1 and CDR2 are MNHNY and SVGAGI (reference sequence). CDR3 loop: CASSYSGTGNSPLHF. The CDR3 bases are TGTGCCAGCAGCTACTCCGGGACAGGGAATTCACCCCTCCACTTT.

This clonotype occurred a few times. The rearrangement uses TRBV25-1 and TRBJ2-7, with unresolved D. V dropped 3 bases and J dropped 1 base, with 10 bases sitting between them. CDR3 length: 14 residues. Per the germline V gene, CDR1 is MGHDK and CDR2 is SYGVNS. CDR3: CASSDSPLSYEQYF. CDR3 in DNA: TGTGCCAGCAGTGATAGCCCCCTGTCCTACGAGCAGTACTTC.

Comment on this clonotype: Given a much more abundant clone one base away, this may be a read error. A read error is likely, as this CDR3 ends without the conserved phenylalanine or tryptophan. It is unclear where the CDR3 begins or ends on the DNA, so no DNA is shown, and the CDR3 is as TCRdb lists it. The CDR3 here is CASSEDYHNPYL. The chain is built from TRBV2 and TRBJ2-3. Germline loops: CDR1 SNHLY, CDR2 FYNNEI. The CDR3 contains 12 residues when both ends are counted.

The CDR3 region is CASQTGGYGYTF. The CDR3 DNA reads TGTGCCAGTCAAACAGGGGGGTATGGCTACACCTTC. The chain recombines TRBV19 with TRBJ1-2, with 8 bases aligning to TRBD1. The length of the CDR3 is 12 residues. The V gene end was trimmed by 8 bases and the J gene end by 5 bases; junction bases not matched to a gene: 4. Germline CDR1 LNHDA, CDR2 SQIVND (reference sequence).

The chain employs TRBV6-2 or TRBV6-3 and TRBJ1-2; perhaps TRBD1 as D (5 bases). V shed 5 bases and J shed 4 bases, with 14 bases lying between them. This CDR3 is 14 amino acids long. Germline loops: CDR1 MNHEY, CDR2 SVGEGT. The CDR3 sequence is CASSTDRVLYGYTF. The CDR3 nucleotides read TGTGCCAGCAGTACTGACAGAGTTCTCTATGGCTACACCTTC.

Ten or more counts support this clonotype. This rearrangement joins TRBV9 to TRBJ1-2; D is uncertain. Trimming stripped 3 bases from V and 4 bases from J, with 16 bases between. The CDR3 runs to 15 residues. Germline V gives CDR1 SGDLS, CDR2 YYNGEE. The CDR3 coding sequence is TGTGCCAGCAGCGCCGCACGAAAAAACCGCTATGGCTACACCTTC. This codes for CASSAARKNRYGYTF.

The rearrangement links TRBV5-4 to TRBJ2-7, with a tentative D call TRBD2 (6 bases). The germline CDR1 and CDR2 sequences are SGHNT and YYREEE (reference sequence). The CDR3 extends over 12 amino acids. V was pared by 0 bases and J by 10 bases, with 11 bases between. CDR3 nucleotides: TGTGCCAGCAGCTTGGCGGGGGTAGTACAGTACTTC. This encodes CASSLAGVVQYF.

The sample holds many counts of this clonotype. This chain joins TRBV20-1 and TRBJ2-7, with TRBD2 matching over 9 bases. CDR1 and CDR2 from the germline V gene are DFQATT and SNEGSKA (reference sequence). Losses at the gene ends were 3 bases for V and 4 bases for J; bases not matched to a gene: 4. There are 13 residues in the CDR3. Here the CDR3 reads CSASGGGGYEQYF. DNA of the CDR3: TGCAGTGCTAGCGGCGGGGGGGGATACGAGCAGTACTTC.

This clonotype has a count of ten or more. The chain carries TRBV25-1 and TRBJ2-1; 12 bases align to TRBD2. With V trimmed by 3 bases and J by 0 bases, 18 bases remained unmatched. From germline, CDR1 is MGHDK and CDR2 SYGVNS. The CDR3 is made up of 22 amino acids. The chain's CDR3 is CASSERPEELAGGESSYNEQFF. The CDR3 bases are TGTGCCAGCAGTGAGCGCCCGGAAGAACTAGCGGGAGGTGAAAGCTCCTACAATGAGCAGTTCTTC. Full variable domain (missing parts from reference TRBV25-1 and TRBJ2-1): EADIYQTPRYLVIGTGKKITLECSQTMGHDKMYWYQQDPGMELHLIHYSYGVNSTEKGDLSSESTVSRIRTEHFPLTLESARPSHTSQYLCASSERPEELAGGESSYNEQFFGPGTRLTVL.

This clonotype was seen at least ten times. The chain is built from TRBV19 and TRBJ1-1, with 7 bases that match TRBD1. The CDR3 runs to 14 residues. V was pared by 4 bases and J by 5 bases, with 7 bases of the junction left unmatched. Per germline, CDR1 LNHDA and CDR2 SQIVND (reference sequence). The CDR3 bases are TGTGCCAGTAGTAACCAGGGGGTTAAGACTGAAGCTTTCTTT. This translates into CASSNQGVKTEAFF.

This clonotype showed up many times. The genes are TRBV7-2 and TRBJ2-7; TRBD1 or TRBD2 may be the D gene (5 bases each). This CDR3 is built from 15 residues. V was pared by 5 bases and J by 3 bases, with 17 bases between. The germline CDR1 and CDR2 sequences are SGHTA and FQGNSA. The CDR3 DNA sequence: TGTGCCAGCAGCATCGCGAAGGGACGGTACTACGAGCAGTACTTC. Translated: CASSIAKGRYYEQYF.

At least ten counts were recorded for this clonotype. V usage is TRBV18 and J usage is TRBJ2-7; 7 bases line up with TRBD1. J was trimmed by 3 bases and V by 4 bases; bases with no gene match: 9. Per the germline V gene, CDR1 is KGHSH and CDR2 is LQKENI. There are 15 residues in the CDR3. CDR3 amino acids: CASSRGTETNYEQYF. The CDR3 DNA follows: TGTGCCAGCTCACGGGGGACAGAAACAAACTACGAGCAGTACTTC. Full variable domain (remainder filled in from reference TRBV18 and TRBJ2-7): NAGVMQNPRHLVRRRGQEARLRCSPMKGHSHVYWYRQLPEEGLKFMVYLQKENIIDESGMPKERFSAEFPKEGPSILRIQQVVRGDSAAYFCASSRGTETNYEQYFGPGTRLTVT.

This clonotype was recorded at least ten times. The chain joins TRBV5-1 to TRBJ2-1; D is unclear. The CDR3 runs to 16 residues. V was clipped by 4 bases and J by 2 bases, with 16 bases between them. CDR1 and CDR2 from the germline V gene are SGHRS and YFSETQ. This CDR3 reads CASSPPLTLAYNEQFF. DNA for the CDR3: TGCGCCAGCAGCCCACCCTTAACCTTGGCCTACAATGAGCAGTTCTTC.

This clonotype was counted ten times or more. V is TRBV2 and J is TRBJ2-3, with TRBD2 identical over 8 bases. Germline lookup yields CDR1 SNHLY and CDR2 FYNNEI. CDR3 length: 14 residues. J was trimmed by 4 bases and V by 4 bases; bases with no gene match: 4. The DNA of the CDR3 is TGTGCCAGCAGTGGGACTAGCCGGGCAGATACGCAGTATTTT. Translating gives CASSGTSRADTQYF.

The chain recombines TRBV19 with TRBJ1-4, with 9 bases identical to TRBD1. The V segment lost 5 bases and the J segment 5 bases; nucleotides outside the gene matches: 6. The germline V gene has CDR1 LNHDA and CDR2 SQIVND (reference sequence). The CDR3 consists of 15 residues. CDR3 residues: CASSSRTGANEKLFF. CDR3 sequence (DNA): TGTGCCAGTAGTTCCAGGACAGGGGCCAATGAAAAACTGTTTTTT.

CDR3 in amino acids: CASRGRTGGEETQYF. CDR3 bases: TGTGCCAGCAGGGGGAGGACAGGGGGCGAAGAGACCCAGTACTTC. This chain uses TRBV6-4 with TRBJ2-5; TRBD1 matches 11 bases. Trimming at V came to 6 bases and at J to 3 bases, leaving 6 bases not matched to a gene. This CDR3 is built from 15 residues. Germline V gene data show CDR1 as MRHNA and CDR2 as SNTAGT.

In this sample, this clonotype turned up a few times. The rearrangement uses TRBV20-1 and TRBJ2-7, with 7 bases fitting TRBD2. Germline V gene data show CDR1 as DFQATT and CDR2 as SNEGSKA (reference sequence). The CDR3 has 14 residues. J lost 3 bases, V lost 1 base, and 6 bases had no gene match. Written as DNA, the CDR3 is TGCAGTGCTAGAGTGGGGCTAGCGGACTACGAGCAGTACTTC. Translation gives CSARVGLADYEQYF.

This clonotype was found many times. V and J are TRBV7-8 and TRBJ2-5, with D maybe TRBD2 (5 bases). CDR3 length: 14 residues. V was clipped by 6 bases and J by 6 bases, with 17 bases between them. The V gene's germline CDR1 is SGHVS and CDR2 FQNEAQ. As DNA, the CDR3 is TGTGCCAGCAGAAGAGGGATCTCCTACCAGACCCAGTACTTC. It specifies CASRRGISYQTQYF.

The chain links TRBV19 to TRBJ2-1, with TRBD2 matching over 10 bases. The germline CDR1 and CDR2 sequences are LNHDA and SQIVND (reference sequence). The CDR3 contains 16 residues. The trim removed 1 base at V and 8 bases at J, leaving 8 bases unmatched. The CDR3 sequence is CASSIGQRGGRDEQFF. The DNA of the CDR3 is TGTGCCAGTAGTATAGGGCAGCGGGGGGGCCGGGATGAGCAGTTCTTC.

This clonotype was observed at least ten times. The chain couples TRBV12-3 or TRBV12-4 to TRBJ1-5; maybe TRBD1 (5 bases). Trimming shortened V by 0 bases and J by 5 bases, and 8 bases separated the two germline ends. There are 14 residues in the CDR3. CDR3 region: CASSLAGRDQPQHF. CDR3 coding DNA: TGTGCCAGCAGTTTAGCGGGCAGGGATCAGCCCCAGCATTTT.

This clonotype appeared many times. This sequence joins TRBV7-2 and TRBJ2-1, with D possibly being TRBD2 (6 bases). Germline CDR1 and CDR2: SGHTA and FQGNSA. The CDR3 is made up of 15 amino acids. V lost 5 bases to trimming and J lost 4 bases, with 15 bases between them. CDR3 sequence reads: CASSASAQIYNEQFF. CDR3 in DNA: TGTGCCAGCAGCGCTAGCGCCCAGATATACAATGAGCAGTTCTTC. The full variable domain, with the rest looked up from reference TRBV7-2 and TRBJ2-1, is GAGVSQSPSNKVTEKGKDVELRCDPISGHTALYWYRQSLGQGLEFLIYFQGNSAPDKSGLPSDRFSAERTGGSVSTLTIQRTQQEDSAVYLCASSASAQIYNEQFFGPGTRLTVL.

This clonotype was detected many times. CDR3 bases: TGTGCCAGTAGTAGTGACAGGGATAACACTGAAGCTTTCTTT. Protein product: CASSSDRDNTEAFF. V is TRBV19 and J is TRBJ1-1; 7 nucleotides agree with TRBD1. Germline V gene sequence: CDR1 LNHDA, CDR2 SQIVND (reference sequence). The CDR3 is made up of 14 amino acids. J was trimmed by 2 bases and V by 4 bases; bases with no gene match: 4. The full variable domain, with the rest looked up from reference TRBV19 and TRBJ1-1, is DGGITQSPKYLFRKEGQNVTLSCEQNLNHDAMYWYRQDPGQGLRLIYYSQIVNDFQKGDIAEGYSVSREKKESFPLTVTSAQKNPTAFYLCASSSDRDNTEAFFGQGTRLTVV.